This T cell receptor (beta chain) was recorded in a study of T cells expressing NK-cell markers. Points from the study as a whole: NKG2C+ dominant clonotype frequencies in about six donors were about 1.0-7.5% of CD8+ T cells.

No DNA is given; TCRdb re-called the 5' RACE reads and lists each CDR3 protein once. Its listing shows under 35,000 distinct CDR3 sequences. About this clonotype itself: Its antigen is not known.

Germline V gives CDR1 SQVTM, CDR2 ANQGSEA. This CDR3 has 11 residues. Sequencing was done on a sample of blood T cells: a sorted CD56 or NKG2C T cell subset, CD4+ or CD8+ T cells, or bulk PBMC T cells (not recorded which). The chain uses TRBV29-1 and TRBJ1-2; TCRdb outputs TRBD1, but without DNA this stays unchecked. The TCR comes from a woman aged 18-70 years in good health. CDR3 amino acids: CSVQDRGGYTF.